This TCR beta chain comes out of a study of cytomegalovirus exposure and HLA in healthy donors. Points from the study as a whole: A missense variant in DCLRE1C was later tied to TCR beta V- and J-gene trimming.

The PCR contained 60 Vbeta and 13 Jbeta primers. Generated by immunoSEQ multiplex PCR, the TCRdb table keeps only in-frame clones and is missing some. The table shows approximately 97,000 clones, with 73% occurring only once. Trimming shortened V by 6 bases and J by 4 bases, and 9 bases separated the two germline ends. CDR1 is MNHEY and CDR2 is SMNVEV in the germline V gene (reference sequence). CDR3 length equals 12 residues. For this clone: Its antigen remains unidentified.

Sequenced material: PBMCs. The clonotype originates from a man aged 40-49 years in good health and CMV-seronegative. This sequence joins TRBV27 and TRBJ1-2; D unresolved. The CDR3 protein is CASRGGFYGYTF. The CDR3 region has the DNA TGTGCCAGCAGAGGAGGTTTCTATGGCTACACCTTC.